Each of the 31 T cell receptor beta chains below was sequenced from the same sample in a study of PD-1 blockade in classical Hodgkin lymphoma (dated by TCRdb to 2018 to 2021). The receptor library was made with the immunoSEQ multiplex PCR assay. In its TCRdb copy, this immuneACCESS table keeps in-frame sequences only and misses some clones. Where compared with another copy, unresolved V genes explain less than half of these, and the others have no known cause. This sample has more than 15,000 clones in its table, and about 90% of those were observed once. About 0.54% of the sample lies in the top ten. This specimen's time point label, interpreted: newly diagnosed, previously untreated cHL patient sample. Magnetic negative selection with a Miltenyi CD4+ T cell isolation kit was used to purify CD4+ T cells from thawed PBMCs. The source material was CD4+ T cells from blood. These receptors were taken from a human donor with classical Hodgkin lymphoma.

CDR3 DNA: TGTGCCATCAGAGAGCGGGAGGGCCGTACCGGGGAGCTGTTTTTT. Translated: CAIREREGRTGELFF. V usage is TRBV10-3 and J usage is TRBJ2-2; 10 bases agree with TRBD2. The junction had 6 bases not matched to a gene; V was cut back by 6 bases and J by 5 bases. The CDR3 spans 15 residues. CDR1 and CDR2 from the germline V gene are ENHRY and SYGVKD.

In nucleotides, the CDR3 is TGTGCCAGCAGCCAAGTCCAAGAGACCCAGTACTTC. This encodes CASSQVQETQYF. The J gene is TRBJ2-5, the V gene TRBV14; the D is unclear. Germline loops: CDR1 SGHDN, CDR2 FVKESK. The CDR3 runs 12 residues. The V end was cut by 1 base, the J end by 1 base, with 1 base between.

The count of this clone is one. The junction shows a germline mismatch at one end, possibly a read error. This chain uses TRBV7-9 with TRBJ2-3; D not resolved. The CDR3 runs 15 residues. Germline CDR1 and CDR2: SEHNR and FQNEAQ (reference sequence). The CDR3 protein is CASRLAPARTDTQYF. The CDR3 nucleotides read TGTGCCAGCAGGTTAGCTCCTGCCCGCACAGATACGCAGTATTTT.

The genes are TRBV4-1 and TRBJ1-1; 9 positions agree with TRBD1. V was clipped by 2 bases and J by 4 bases; unmatched bases: 5. Germline CDR1 reads MGHRA; CDR2 reads YSYEKL. The CDR3 contains 15 residues. The CDR3 reads CASSQPGQGSTEAFF. In nucleotides, the CDR3 is TGCGCCAGCAGCCAACCGGGACAGGGATCCACTGAAGCTTTCTTT.

The genes are TRBV4-1 and TRBJ2-7; no definite D call. The CDR3 loop spans 17 amino acids. Germline values: CDR1 MGHRA, CDR2 YSYEKL. Trimming took 0 bases from V and 0 from J, leaving 15 bases between them. This chain's CDR3 is CASSQDPRLPLSYEQYF. The CDR3 DNA sequence: TGCGCCAGCAGCCAAGACCCCCGCCTACCCCTCTCCTACGAGCAGTACTTC.

This chain uses TRBV2 with TRBJ2-1; a weak D match, TRBD2 (6 bases). This CDR3 region has 16 residues. The V end lost 7 bases, the J end lost 6 bases, and 22 bases lay between the germline ends. CDR1 and CDR2 from the germline V gene are SNHLY and FYNNEI. CDR3 sequence: CASTPMAGLDSNEQFF. For the CDR3, the DNA is TGTGCCAGCACTCCGATGGCGGGGCTTGATAGCAATGAGCAGTTCTTC.

This clone was found once. V usage is TRBV18 and J usage is TRBJ2-2; no firm D call. V was pared by 3 bases and J by 0 bases, with 11 bases between. The length of the CDR3 is 16 residues. In germline, CDR1 is KGHSH, CDR2 LQKENI. The CDR3 DNA sequence: TGTGCCAGCTCACCCGTGGCGCCCGCGAACACCGGGGAGCTGTTTTTT. As protein: CASSPVAPANTGELFF. Full variable domain (outside the CDR3, taken from reference TRBV18 and TRBJ2-2): NAGVMQNPRHLVRRRGQEARLRCSPMKGHSHVYWYRQLPEEGLKFMVYLQKENIIDESGMPKERFSAEFPKEGPSILRIQQVVRGDSAAYFCASSPVAPANTGELFFGEGSRLTVL.

This clone has just one count. V gene TRBV11-3 combines with J gene TRBJ2-5, with D possibly TRBD2 on 5 matching bases. CDR1 and CDR2 from the germline V gene are SGHNT and YENEEA. The CDR3 runs 13 residues. V was shortened by 1 base and J by 4 bases, with 7 bases between the two germline ends. CDR3 region: CASSLGEGETQYF. The CDR3 DNA reads TGTGCCAGCAGCTTAGGAGAGGGAGAGACCCAGTACTTC.

The V call is TRBV16, the J call TRBJ1-3; tentative D call: TRBD1 (5 bases). V shed 2 bases and J shed 4 bases, with 12 bases lying between them. The CDR3 extends over 15 amino acids. The germline V gene has CDR1 KGHSY and CDR2 FQNENV. In nucleotides, the CDR3 is TGTGCCAGCAGCCAAAAAAGGAACAGGGGAAACACCATATATTTT. This encodes CASSQKRNRGNTIYF.

The CDR3 here is CASSLTASGANVLTF. CDR3 coding DNA: TGCGCCAGCAGCTTGACAGCTTCTGGGGCCAACGTCCTGACTTTC. The V call is TRBV5-1, the J call TRBJ2-6, with D unresolved. V lost 1 base and J lost 1, with 6 bases in between. The CDR3 contains 15 residues. Germline V gene sequence: CDR1 SGHRS, CDR2 YFSETQ. Full variable domain (rest looked up from reference TRBV5-1 and TRBJ2-6): KAGVTQTPRYLIKTRGQQVTLSCSPISGHRSVSWYQQTPGQGLQFLFEYFSETQRNKGNFPGRFSGRQFSNSRSEMNVSTLELGDSALYLCASSLTASGANVLTFGAGSRLTVL.

The chain has TRBV2 and TRBJ2-7; 8 bases map to TRBD2. Per germline, CDR1 SNHLY and CDR2 FYNNEI. V trimming: 6 bases; J trimming: 5 bases; junction bases outside the gene matches: 12. This CDR3 has 15 amino acids. The chain's CDR3 is CASRWGESGSHEQYF. In DNA, the CDR3 is TGTGCCAGCAGGTGGGGCGAGAGCGGGAGCCACGAGCAGTACTTC.

This chain uses TRBV4-1 with TRBJ2-1, with D maybe TRBD1 (6 bases). Trimming took off 1 base at V and 6 bases at J, with 19 bases between the two ends. The germline gives CDR1 MGHRA, CDR2 YSYEKL. The CDR3 covers 17 residues. CDR3 nucleotides: TGCGCCAGCAGCCAAGGGAAGGCTAGGGGGTTGGGCAATGAGCAGTTCTTC. Translation gives CASSQGKARGLGNEQFF.

This clone was detected once. The chain employs TRBV7-2 and TRBJ2-3; D is uncertain. Germline values: CDR1 SGHTA, CDR2 FQGNSA. The CDR3 runs to 10 residues. V was shortened by 5 bases and J by 7 bases, with 4 bases between the two germline ends. The DNA for the CDR3 is TGTGCCAGCAGCCGACATACGCAGTATTTT. Its protein is CASSRHTQYF.

V gene TRBV5-8 combines with J gene TRBJ1-2; D not resolved. The CDR3 contains 13 residues. The germline V gene encodes CDR1 SGHTS and CDR2 YDEGEE. The V gene lost 3 bases and the J gene lost 2 bases, with 8 bases spanning the gap. The DNA for the CDR3 is TGTGCCAGCAGCTACGACATGAACTATGGCTACACCTTC. Protein product: CASSYDMNYGYTF.

This chain joins TRBV2 and TRBJ2-5, with unresolved D. This CDR3 has 13 amino acids. The germline gives CDR1 SNHLY, CDR2 FYNNEI. V lost 8 bases, J lost 3 bases, and 13 bases lay in between. The CDR3 loop is CASWFPGEETQYF. The CDR3 DNA reads TGTGCCAGCTGGTTTCCGGGTGAAGAGACCCAGTACTTC.

Only one count was recorded for this clone. This chain joins TRBV18 and TRBJ1-5; 7 nucleotides align to TRBD1. Germline V gives CDR1 KGHSH, CDR2 LQKENI. The CDR3 extends over 15 amino acids. The ends lost 4 bases at V and 3 bases at J; junction bases unmatched: 6. The CDR3 loop reads CASSLGQRFNQPQHF. Written as DNA, the CDR3 is TGTGCCAGCTCACTGGGACAGAGATTCAATCAGCCCCAGCATTTT.

This clone was detected only a few times. The CDR3 loop reads CASSYSSGMETQYF. Written as DNA, the CDR3 is TGTGCCAGCAGCTACTCGTCAGGGATGGAGACCCAGTACTTC. The V and J genes are TRBV7-7 and TRBJ2-5; D is perhaps TRBD1 (5 bases). This CDR3 comprises 14 residues. V was shortened by 4 bases and J by 5 bases, with 14 bases between the two germline ends. CDR1 and CDR2 from the germline V gene are SSHAT and FNYEAQ (reference sequence).

The rearrangement uses TRBV10-2 and TRBJ2-1, with 8 bases identical to TRBD2. This CDR3 is 13 amino acids long. V lost 8 bases to trimming and J lost 8 bases; unmatched junction nucleotides: 8. Germline V CDR1 and CDR2: WSHSY, SAAADI. This CDR3 is CASVTGGPYEQFF. Here the CDR3 DNA reads TGCGCCAGCGTGACGGGAGGGCCGTATGAGCAGTTCTTC.

V is TRBV4-1 and J is TRBJ1-1; 8 nucleotides agree with TRBD1. This CDR3 region has 13 residues. Germline values: CDR1 MGHRA, CDR2 YSYEKL. With 2 bases clipped from V and 10 bases from J, the junction kept 6 bases outside the gene matches. CDR3 residues: CASSQTGTGVAFF. As DNA, the CDR3 is TGCGCCAGCAGCCAAACCGGGACAGGCGTAGCTTTCTTT.

DNA of the CDR3: TGTGCCAGCAGCTTTTGGGACAGGGACTTCACAGATACGCAGTATTTT. Amino acids: CASSFWDRDFTDTQYF. The chain combines TRBV5-6 with TRBJ2-3, with TRBD1 matching 9 bases. V lost 2 bases, J lost 2 bases, and 6 bases stayed unmatched. Germline CDR1 SGHDT, CDR2 YYEEEE. CDR3 length: 16 residues. The complete variable domain, with remaining parts taken from reference TRBV5-6 and TRBJ2-3, reads DAGVTQSPTHLIKTRGQQVTLRCSPKSGHDTVSWYQQALGQGPQFIFQYYEEEERQRGNFPDRFSGHQFPNYSSELNVNALLLGDSALYLCASSFWDRDFTDTQYFGPGTRLTVL.

The J gene is TRBJ2-2, the V gene TRBV19; D gene uncertain. Germline CDR1 LNHDA, CDR2 SQIVND (reference sequence). V was pared by 4 bases and J by 4 bases, with 16 bases between. The CDR3 covers 16 residues. The CDR3 here is CASSNLLARSTGELFF. The CDR3 bases are TGTGCCAGTAGTAATCTCCTCGCGAGGAGCACCGGGGAGCTGTTTTTT.

On this clone itself: One end of the junction fails to match germline, which may point to a read error. This chain connects TRBV6-5 to TRBJ1-2; 9 bases match TRBD1. The CDR3 runs 15 residues. Germline CDR1 and CDR2: MNHEY and SVGAGI. This CDR3 reads CAGSTGTGINYGYTF. The CDR3 DNA reads as TGTGCCGGCAGTACTGGGACAGGGATTAACTATGGCTACACCTTC.

This chain uses TRBV4-1 with TRBJ2-1; D perhaps matches TRBD2 (6 bases). V was shortened by 0 bases and J by 3 bases, with 9 bases between the two germline ends. The CDR3 consists of 15 residues. Germline values: CDR1 MGHRA, CDR2 YSYEKL. CDR3 bases: TGCGCCAGCAGCCAAGATATAGCGGACTACAATGAGCAGTTCTTC. Its protein product is CASSQDIADYNEQFF.

The chain links TRBV7-9 to TRBJ2-2; D not certain. The CDR3 loop spans 15 amino acids. V was shortened by 2 bases and J by 0 bases, with 7 bases between the two germline ends. Germline loops: CDR1 SEHNR, CDR2 FQNEAQ (reference sequence). CDR3 protein: CASSLSAANTGELFF. Written as DNA, the CDR3 is TGTGCCAGCAGCTTATCGGCGGCGAACACCGGGGAGCTGTTTTTT.

The chain employs TRBV18 and TRBJ2-3; 11 nucleotides match TRBD2. The germline CDR1 and CDR2 sequences are KGHSH and LQKENI. This CDR3 comprises 12 residues. J was trimmed by 5 bases and V by 8 bases; bases with no gene match: 0. The CDR3 region is CASGLAGDTQYF. DNA for the CDR3: TGTGCCAGCGGACTAGCGGGAGATACGCAGTATTTT.

The chain uses TRBV7-3 and TRBJ2-5; a weak D match, TRBD2 (7 bases). The CDR3 has 15 residues. The germline V and J ends were trimmed by 2 bases and 1 base, with 11 bases remaining between them. From germline, CDR1 is SGHTA and CDR2 FQGTGA. CDR3 nucleotide sequence: TGTGCCAGCAGCTTAGGGGGGGCAACCCAAGAGACCCAGTACTTC. This encodes CASSLGGATQETQYF. The variable domain in full, completed from reference TRBV7-3 and TRBJ2-5, reads GAGVSQTPSNKVTEKGKYVELRCDPISGHTALYWYRQSLGQGPEFLIYFQGTGAADDSGLPNDRFFAVRPEGSVSTLKIQRTERGDSAVYLCASSLGGATQETQYFGPGTRLLVL.

CDR3 DNA sequence: TGTGCCACCAGCAGAGGGGGGGTCTTGGAGACCCAGTACTTC. It translates to CATSRGGVLETQYF. V usage is TRBV15 and J usage is TRBJ2-5; D may be TRBD2 (6 bases). The V end lost 1 base, the J end lost 5 bases, and 11 bases lay between the germline ends. Germline lookup yields CDR1 LNHNV and CDR2 YYDKDF (reference sequence). CDR3 length equals 14 residues.

The rearrangement links TRBV19 to TRBJ2-1; TRBD2 matches at 10 bases. Germline trimming cut 5 bases from V and 0 bases from J; bases unmatched to any gene: 7. Germline CDR1 LNHDA, CDR2 SQIVND (reference sequence). This CDR3 comprises 17 residues. The CDR3 nucleotides are TGTGCCAGTAGTTCTCGGACTAGCGGTTTCTCCTACAATGAGCAGTTCTTC. It translates to CASSSRTSGFSYNEQFF.

The chain carries TRBV11-2 and TRBJ2-7; tentatively, D is TRBD1 (5 bases). The germline V and J ends were trimmed by 3 bases and 5 bases, with 11 bases remaining between them. The CDR3 has 13 amino acids. Per germline, CDR1 SGHAT and CDR2 FQNNGV. The CDR3 coding sequence is TGTGCCAGCAGCTTCCAGGGATTCAACGAGCAGTACTTC. Translating gives CASSFQGFNEQYF.

The rearrangement links TRBV6-1 to TRBJ2-1; D remains ambiguous. The V gene lost 11 bases and the J gene lost 3 bases, with 17 bases spanning the gap. The CDR3 has 14 residues. The germline CDR1 and CDR2 sequences are MNHNS and SASEGT. Written as DNA, the CDR3 is TGTGCCTGTCACGCGGCGGACCTCTACAATGAGCAGTTCTTC. It codes for CACHAADLYNEQFF.

The chain combines TRBV7-2 with TRBJ1-1, with D tentatively TRBD1 (6 bases). Trimming left V 4 bases short and J 0 bases short, with 18 bases between. Per the germline V gene, CDR1 is SGHTA and CDR2 is FQGNSA. The CDR3 runs 17 residues. The CDR3 sequence is CASSSPRGNGMNTEAFF. The CDR3 region has the DNA TGTGCCAGCAGCTCCCCCAGGGGCAATGGGATGAACACTGAAGCTTTCTTT.